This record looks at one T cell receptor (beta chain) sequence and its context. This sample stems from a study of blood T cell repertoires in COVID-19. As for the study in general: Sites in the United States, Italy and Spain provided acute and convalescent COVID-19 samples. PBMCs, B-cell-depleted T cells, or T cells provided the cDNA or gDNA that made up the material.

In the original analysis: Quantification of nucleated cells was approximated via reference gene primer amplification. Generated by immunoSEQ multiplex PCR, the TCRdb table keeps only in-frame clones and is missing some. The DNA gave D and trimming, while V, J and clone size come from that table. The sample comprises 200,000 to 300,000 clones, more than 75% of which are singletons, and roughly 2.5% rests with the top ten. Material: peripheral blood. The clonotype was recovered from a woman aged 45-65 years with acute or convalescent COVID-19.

The CDR3 sequence: CASFPGQGYRWTNYGYTF. The CDR3 nucleotides are TGTGCCAGCTTCCCGGGACAGGGATATAGGTGGACTAACTATGGCTACACCTTC. V gene TRBV18 combines with J gene TRBJ1-2; 9 bases line up with TRBD1. CDR3 length: 18 residues. V trimming: 7 bases; J trimming: 0 bases; junction bases outside the gene matches: 15. From germline, CDR1 is KGHSH and CDR2 LQKENI.